The 2 T cell receptor beta chains in this list originate from one sample, sequenced in a study of T cell clonotyping in hematopoietic cell transplantation (dated by TCRdb to the early 2020s). Library generation was performed with the immunoSEQ multiplex PCR assay. Here the immuneACCESS table is served through TCRdb, limited to in-frame sequences with V and J called. Missing clones are a known gap in these copies; in checked studies unresolved V genes cover under half, and the rest lacks a known reason. The sample table holds more than 55,000 clones, of which around 94% were seen once. The ten largest clones represent more than 1.5% of the sample. Source material: peripheral blood mononuclear cells. These TCRs come from a man in his forties or fifties in good health. Some clones in this sample may be carry-over from other donors' samples.

This clone was observed once. This chain links TRBV11-1 with TRBJ2-1; 13 bases are a match to TRBD2. Trimming cost V 1 base and J 3 bases; bases outside gene matches: 0. Germline CDR1 and CDR2: SGHAT and FQDESV (reference sequence). The CDR3 sequence is 16 residues long. The CDR3 is CASSLGTSGGYNEQFF. CDR3 sequence (DNA): TGTGCCAGCAGCTTAGGGACTAGCGGGGGCTACAATGAGCAGTTCTTC.

This clone was recorded once. The CDR3 sequence: CASSLIWGYTEAFF. Here the CDR3 DNA reads TGTGCCAGCAGCTTGATCTGGGGGTACACTGAAGCTTTCTTT. This sequence joins TRBV5-8 and TRBJ1-1; tentative D call: TRBD1 (5 bases). The CDR3 extends over 14 amino acids. Trimming cost V 1 base and J 3 bases, with 10 bases left between them. The germline gives CDR1 SGHTS, CDR2 YDEGEE.